Presented here are 18 T cell receptor beta chains from one specimen sequenced in a study of graft-versus-host responses after intestinal transplantation. The data were produced by immunoSEQ multiplex PCR, yet TCRdb's version contains in-frame clones alone and is incomplete. The sample yields 90,000 to 120,000 clones, around 90% seen once. Their antigens remain unidentified. Sequences were derived from unstimulated CD4+ T cells sorted from spleen or lymph node cells, sampled before transplant. These receptor sequences come from a human donor who was the organ donor for an intestinal transplant.

The chain is built from TRBV18 and TRBJ2-2, with 9 positions matching TRBD2. V dropped 6 bases and J dropped 2; count of bases not matched to a gene: 7. In germline, CDR1 is KGHSH, CDR2 LQKENI. The CDR3 totals 16 residues. Here the CDR3 DNA reads TGTGCCAGCTCTCCCCTTAGCGGGGGAAACACCGGGGAGCTGTTTTTT. Encoded protein: CASSPLSGGNTGELFF.

This sequence joins TRBV7-6 and TRBJ2-2, with D unresolved. Trimming shortened V by 6 bases and J by 4 bases, and 6 bases separated the two germline ends. The CDR3 loop spans 12 amino acids. CDR1 and CDR2 (germline): SGHVS, FNYEAQ. The CDR3 protein is CASSSRTGELFF. In DNA form, the CDR3 reads TGTGCCAGCAGTTCTCGCACCGGGGAGCTGTTTTTT.

CDR3 region: CASSLGVGPTEAFF. CDR3 DNA: TGTGCCAGCAGCTTAGGGGTAGGGCCCACTGAAGCTTTCTTT. The rearrangement uses TRBV7-9 and TRBJ1-1; D gene ambiguous. V gave up 1 base and J gave up 4 bases, with 10 bases separating them. The CDR3 covers 14 residues. Germline loops: CDR1 SEHNR, CDR2 FQNEAQ (reference sequence).

This chain joins TRBV9 and TRBJ2-7; tentative D call: TRBD1 (5 bases). CDR3 length: 14 residues. V lost 2 bases and J lost 2, with 11 bases in between. Germline V gene data show CDR1 as SGDLS and CDR2 as YYNGEE. CDR3 region: CASSVGRKAYEQYF. CDR3 nucleotide sequence: TGTGCCAGCAGCGTGGGGCGGAAGGCCTACGAGCAGTACTTC.

The chain carries TRBV9 and TRBJ2-1; no definite D call. Germline CDR1 reads SGDLS; CDR2 reads YYNGEE. Trimming stripped 4 bases from V and 3 bases from J, with 11 bases between. CDR3 length equals 14 residues. CDR3 DNA: TGTGCCAGCAGCAACGGTACATACTACAATGAGCAGTTCTTC. This sequence encodes CASSNGTYYNEQFF.

The chain has TRBV7-9 and TRBJ1-5, with 7 bases that match TRBD1. Looked up from germline, CDR1 is SEHNR and CDR2 is FQNEAQ (reference sequence). This CDR3 has 16 residues. Trimming cost V 6 bases and J 0 bases; bases outside gene matches: 8. Here the CDR3 DNA reads TGTGCCAGCAGTTCCAAGGGGACAGATAGCAATCAGCCCCAGCATTTT. Protein product: CASSSKGTDSNQPQHF.

The V call is TRBV29-1, the J call TRBJ1-2; 9 bases align to TRBD1. The V gene end was trimmed by 5 bases and the J gene end by 5 bases; junction bases not matched to a gene: 6. Germline CDR1 reads SQVTM; CDR2 reads ANQGSEA. This CDR3 is 13 amino acids long. The CDR3 is CSVSTGGQYGYTF. The DNA for the CDR3 is TGCAGCGTTTCCACAGGGGGCCAGTATGGCTACACCTTC.

J is TRBJ1-3 and V is TRBV25-1; D is unclear. Germline CDR1 reads MGHDK; CDR2 reads SYGVNS. This CDR3 region has 12 residues. With 2 bases removed from V and 2 bases from J, the gap between germline ends came to 1 base. CDR3 DNA sequence: TGTGCCAGCAGTGAACCTGGAAACACCATATATTTT. Translating it yields CASSEPGNTIYF.

V and J are TRBV5-4 and TRBJ2-2; maybe TRBD2 (5 bases). The germline CDR1 and CDR2 sequences are SGHNT and YYREEE (reference sequence). Trimming left V 4 bases short and J 4 bases short, with 17 bases between. The CDR3 contains 16 residues. DNA for the CDR3: TGTGCCAGCAGCCCCGGTGGGTTTGAGGGCACCGGGGAGCTGTTTTTT. Protein: CASSPGGFEGTGELFF.

The J gene is TRBJ1-3, the V gene TRBV6-1, with D hard to call. Germline assignment: CDR1 MNHNS and CDR2 SASEGT. The CDR3 has 14 amino acids. V dropped 1 base and J dropped 0 bases, with 4 bases sitting between them. In DNA, the CDR3 is TGTGCCAGCAGTGAAGGGGGCTCTGGAAACACCATATATTTT. It encodes CASSEGGSGNTIYF.

This sequence joins TRBV4-2 and TRBJ2-6, with D tentatively TRBD1 or TRBD2 (5 bases each). Germline V lookup: CDR1 LGHNA, CDR2 YNFKEQ. V dropped 1 base and J dropped 0 bases, with 16 bases sitting between them. The CDR3 is made up of 19 amino acids. The chain's CDR3 is CASSQVWKGSSSGANVLTF. The CDR3 nucleotides are TGTGCCAGCAGCCAAGTTTGGAAGGGGAGTAGCTCTGGGGCCAACGTCCTGACTTTC.

The CDR3 protein is CASSSRPSAEELFF. CDR3 sequence (DNA): TGTGCCAGCAGCTCCCGTCCTTCAGCCGAGGAGCTGTTTTTT. This chain uses TRBV13 with TRBJ2-2; the D is unclear. Germline CDR1 PRHDT, CDR2 FYEKMQ (reference sequence). Trimming shortened V by 4 bases and J by 10 bases, and 16 bases separated the two germline ends. The CDR3 consists of 14 residues. Looking up the rest from reference TRBV13 and TRBJ2-2 gives the full variable domain: AAGVIQSPRHLIKEKRETATLKCYPIPRHDTVYWYQQGPGQDPQFLISFYEKMQSDKGSIPDRFSAQQFSDYHSELNMSSLELGDSALYFCASSSRPSAEELFFGEGSRLTVL.

This clone has a single count. The V call is TRBV7-3, the J call TRBJ2-5; D is perhaps TRBD2 (5 bases). V lost 3 bases to trimming and J lost 4 bases, with 18 bases between them. The CDR3 is made up of 16 amino acids. Per germline, CDR1 SGHTA and CDR2 FQGTGA. The CDR3 coding sequence is TGTGCCAGCAGCTTGGGCCGAGGAGGAGTTGGAGAGACCCAGTACTTC. Amino acids: CASSLGRGGVGETQYF.

V and J are TRBV19 and TRBJ2-5; TRBD2 matches 8 bases. The J call may be mistaken, given a closer DNA end match to TRBJ2-7. Germline lookup yields CDR1 LNHDA and CDR2 SQIVND (reference sequence). The length of the CDR3 is 14 residues. CDR3: CASKIAGTRDEQYF. Here the CDR3 DNA reads TGTGCCAGTAAGATAGCGGGAACGAGGGACGAGCAGTACTTC.

This clone was recorded only once. The V gene is TRBV7-9, the J gene TRBJ2-1; D assignment may be TRBD1 or TRBD2 (5 bases each). Germline CDR1 and CDR2: SEHNR and FQNEAQ (reference sequence). This CDR3 contains 14 residues. The V gene lost 5 bases and the J gene lost 7 bases, with 15 bases spanning the gap. CDR3 in amino acids: CASSVSGTPNEQFF. CDR3 bases: TGTGCCAGCAGCGTATCCGGGACCCCTAATGAGCAGTTCTTC.

The chain uses TRBV27 and TRBJ2-1; D is possibly TRBD1 (6 bases). Trimming left V 5 bases short and J 4 bases short, with 9 bases between. Germline CDR1 reads MNHEY; CDR2 reads SMNVEV (reference sequence). This CDR3 has 13 residues. CDR3 sequence (DNA): TGTGCCAGCAGTCACGACAGGTACAATGAGCAGTTCTTC. This encodes CASSHDRYNEQFF.

Only one count was recorded for this clone. The chain has TRBV19 and TRBJ2-1; D perhaps matches TRBD2 (6 bases). Per germline, CDR1 LNHDA and CDR2 SQIVND (reference sequence). The CDR3 runs 12 residues. V shed 6 bases and J shed 15 bases, with 18 bases lying between them. The CDR3 DNA sequence: TGTGCCAGTAGGCGGGACCTAGGAGGGTTGTTCTTC. This sequence encodes CASRRDLGGLFF.

The chain joins TRBV11-3 to TRBJ2-3, with TRBD1 matching over 8 bases. The length of the CDR3 is 17 residues. V was clipped by 2 bases and J by 3 bases; unmatched bases: 10. The V gene's germline CDR1 is SGHNT and CDR2 YENEEA. CDR3 sequence: CASSLRFRTGTTDTQYF. The CDR3 DNA sequence: TGTGCCAGCAGCTTAAGGTTTAGGACAGGGACAACAGATACGCAGTATTTT.